A selection of T cell receptor beta chains follows, all from one sample in a study of shared clonotypes between healthy human individuals. Profiling relied on immunoSEQ multiplex PCR, and the TCRdb table lists in-frame clones only, not all of them. The sample includes some 700,000 clones, about 90% of them seen just once. Sequenced: memory CD8+ T cells from PBMCs. The receptor source for this set is a man between 18 and 35 years old in good health. Some clones in this sample may be carry-over from other donors' samples. Both conserved end residues are part of each CDR3.

j_call v_call cdr3_aa
TRBJ1-4 TRBV5-1 CASSSGNEKLFF
TRBJ2-5 TRBV28 CASSFGTGTSEETQYF
TRBJ2-5 TRBV4-2 CASSPRTRGGETQYF
TRBJ2-1 TRBV27 CASSTSGGYNEQFF
TRBJ2-7 TRBV6-5 CASSPGGPSSYEQYF
TRBJ1-3 TRBV9 CASSAPREGDIQF
TRBJ1-1 TRBV30 CAWSEMGHHTEAFF
TRBJ2-3 TRBV7-3 CASSLVGTGGLTDTQYF
TRBJ2-7 TRBV7-9 CASSLTSWGEQYF
TRBJ2-7 TRBV5-1 CASSLFSGTGYEQYF
TRBJ2-1 TRBV27 CASSLLQGSYNEQFF
TRBJ2-1 TRBV29-1 CSGREALYNEQFF
TRBJ2-5 TRBV11-2 CASSLFGAGSKETQYF
TRBJ1-2 TRBV7-9 CASSLAGQGAHYGYTF
TRBJ1-6 TRBV10-3 CAISTGGYSPLHF
TRBJ2-7 TRBV21-1 CASSKTGPTPYEQYF
TRBJ2-7 TRBV13 CASSSQGLGYEQYF
TRBJ1-2 TRBV27 CASSLAGGHYGYTF
TRBJ2-7 TRBV15 CATSRERMSYEQYF
TRBJ1-3 TRBV7-9 CASSLIPGAENTIYF